This T cell receptor (beta chain) stems from a study of cytomegalovirus exposure and HLA in healthy donors. Study in general: Of some 360 genotyped donors, roughly 81% clustered with self-reported Caucasian donors.

A word on this clone: This same CDR3 is encoded by further DNA sequences in the sample.

Per germline, CDR1 LNHDA and CDR2 SQIVND (reference sequence). This CDR3 is built from 14 residues. Trimming shortened V by 7 bases and J by 5 bases, and 15 bases separated the two germline ends. The PCR ran on 60 Vbeta and 13 Jbeta primers. The repertoire was sequenced with immunoSEQ multiplex PCR; TCRdb's copy has only in-frame clones and lacks some. Its clone listing holds some 160,000 clones. The chain combines TRBV19 with TRBJ2-1; weak D call: TRBD2 (6 bases). The specimen sequenced was PBMCs. This TCR came from a man between 25 and 39 years old in good health and CMV-seronegative. The CDR3 loop reads CASKKTGAHNEQFF. The CDR3 DNA follows: TGTGCCAGTAAAAAGACGGGAGCCCACAATGAGCAGTTCTTC.